This T cell receptor beta chain was sequenced for a study of beta chain features in type 1 diabetes. Study-wide points: In type 1 diabetes patients, VDJ junctions had fewer insertions; deletions at these junctions were more frequent.

One heparinised blood draw, averaging about 116 mL, came from each donor. This clone has only a few counts. Its antigen is not known. Just one base apart from a much larger clone, this may be a read error. As every portion of the isolated RNA was reverse transcribed, the sequencing read expressed TCRB transcripts. Profiled with immunoSEQ multiplex PCR; TCRdb holds only in-frame clones, not every one. The table lists roughly 300,000 clones, 7% to 9% of them singletons, with around 0.44% in the top ten. The CDR3 contains 15 residues. The germline gives CDR1 MNHNY, CDR2 SVGAGI (reference sequence). The ends lost 4 bases at V and 2 bases at J; junction bases unmatched: 1.

This sequence was found in a woman between 18 and 29 years old in good health. Sequenced material: central memory CD4+ T cells from blood. The genes are TRBV6-6 and TRBJ2-1; 11 bases match TRBD2. The CDR3 is CASSLGLAAYNEQFF. The CDR3 DNA reads as TGTGCCAGCAGTTTGGGACTAGCGGCCTACAATGAGCAGTTCTTC.